This T cell receptor beta chain was recovered during a study of response to subunit inactivated influenza vaccine. Study findings and constraints: Authors suggested each seasonal influenza vaccination recruits few new T cells.

Germline V CDR1 and CDR2: SGHDT, YYEEEE. The CDR3 is made up of 14 amino acids. Unmatched junction bases numbered 6, after V lost 4 bases and J lost 5 bases. Each CDR3 protein gets one entry after TCRdb re-called the RT-PCR reads with MiXCR. The sample holds hundreds of thousands of distinct CDR3 sequences; 15% to 19% are singletons and the top ten take around 10%. This clonotype was recorded a few times. As yet, its antigen is unknown. This chain links TRBV5-6 with TRBJ2-5, with TRBD1 identical over 9 bases. This sequence was found in a man aged 50 or older who received an inactivated influenza vaccine. Sequencing used PBMCs from blood, obtained 11 to 12 days after vaccination. Written as DNA, the CDR3 is TGTGCCAGCAGCACCTATGACAGGGGGGAGACCCAGTACTTC. Protein product: CASSTYDRGETQYF.